The 20 T cell receptor beta chains reported below all come from one sample, sequenced in a study of human T cells and chemical hapten exposure. TCRdb analysed the RACE reads with MiXCR anew, one entry per CDR3 protein. The data hold about 55,000 distinct CDR3 sequences, with 9.5% to 10% observed a single time. The time point denotes: pre-sensitization, week 0. Treatment denoted: therapeutic diphenylcyclopropenone sensitization with weekly scalp DPC. Unseparated into fractions, whole blood served as the source from which total RNA was extracted. The starting material was whole blood, obtained in connection with sensitization to the hapten diphenylcyclopropenone (DPC). Source of these receptors: a woman between 25 and 40 years old with alopecia areata. Some clones in this sample may be carry-over from other donors' samples.

This clonotype came up many times. The V and J genes are TRBV7-2 and TRBJ1-1; D is undetermined. The CDR3 is 14 amino acids. CDR1 and CDR2 from the germline V gene are SGHTA and FQGNSA. Trimming pared 1 base from V and 7 bases from J, leaving 13 bases between. The CDR3 loop reads CASSLVATLNEAFF. CDR3 sequence (DNA): TGTGCCAGCAGCTTAGTCGCTACCCTCAATGAAGCTTTCTTT.

This clonotype was recorded a few times. The CDR3 spells CASSLWQGELQPQHF. The CDR3 DNA reads TGTGCCAGCAGCTTATGGCAGGGGGAATTACAGCCCCAGCATTTT. V is TRBV5-6 and J is TRBJ1-5; 7 nucleotides agree with TRBD1. J was trimmed by 7 bases and V by 2 bases; bases with no gene match: 9. CDR3 length equals 15 residues. Germline assignment: CDR1 SGHDT and CDR2 YYEEEE.

The table lists this clonotype with a few counts. This rearrangement joins TRBV19 to TRBJ2-3; perhaps TRBD2 as D (7 bases). The CDR3 sequence is 12 residues long. Trimming pared 9 bases from V and 5 bases from J, leaving 12 bases between. Looked up from germline, CDR1 is LNHDA and CDR2 is SQIVND (reference sequence). The CDR3 protein is CASCGGGDTQYF. CDR3 nucleotide sequence: TGTGCCAGCTGCGGGGGCGGAGATACGCAGTATTTT.

The CDR3 DNA reads as TGCAGTGCTATTCCCTCGGGGGGCGCGGATTCACCCCTCCACTTT. The encoded protein is CSAIPSGGADSPLHF. The chain is built from TRBV20-1 and TRBJ1-6, with D perhaps matching TRBD1 (6 bases). CDR1 and CDR2 (germline): DFQATT, SNEGSKA (reference sequence). Trimming took 4 bases from V and 8 from J, leaving 18 bases between them. The CDR3 totals 15 residues.

This clonotype was counted ten times or more. This sequence joins TRBV6-2 or TRBV6-3 and TRBJ1-1; D unresolved. The CDR3 is made up of 16 amino acids. Germline loops: CDR1 MNHEY, CDR2 SVGEGT. With 3 bases removed from V and 0 bases from J, the gap between germline ends came to 14 bases. The CDR3 sequence: CASSYWQDQMNTEAFF. DNA for the CDR3: TGTGCCAGCAGTTATTGGCAGGATCAAATGAACACTGAAGCTTTCTTT.

This clonotype has more than one count but fewer than ten. The genes are TRBV19 and TRBJ2-7; a possible D gene is TRBD1 (5 bases). Germline V gives CDR1 LNHDA, CDR2 SQIVND (reference sequence). The CDR3 runs to 13 residues. V was shortened by 3 bases and J by 2 bases, with 8 bases between the two germline ends. This CDR3 is CASSIGHTYEQYF. The DNA of the CDR3 is TGTGCCAGTAGTATTGGACACACCTACGAGCAGTACTTC.

The rearrangement links TRBV7-9 to TRBJ1-6; D uncertain. V lost 5 bases and J lost 12, with 11 bases in between. From germline, CDR1 is SEHNR and CDR2 FQNEAQ (reference sequence). This CDR3 region has 12 residues. This CDR3 reads CASSLPELPLHF. In DNA, the CDR3 is TGTGCCAGCAGCCTCCCCGAGCTACCCCTCCACTTT.

The chain uses TRBV7-3 and TRBJ2-3; D is possibly TRBD1 or TRBD2 (5 bases each). Germline V gene data show CDR1 as SGHTA and CDR2 as FQGTGA. The CDR3 length is 17 residues. V was clipped by 0 bases and J by 1 base, with 14 bases between them. This chain's CDR3 is CASSLTRGVQGTDTQYF. The CDR3 coding sequence is TGTGCCAGCAGCTTAACGAGAGGGGTTCAAGGCACAGATACGCAGTATTTT.

The chain recombines TRBV5-1 with TRBJ1-1, with D possibly TRBD1 on 6 matching bases. V lost 2 bases, J lost 1 base, and 9 bases lay in between. The CDR3 is 14 residues long. Looked up from germline, CDR1 is SGHRS and CDR2 is YFSETQ. CDR3 residues: CASSFSGANTEAFF. The CDR3 DNA follows: TGCGCCAGCAGCTTTTCAGGGGCGAACACTGAAGCTTTCTTT.

V gene TRBV5-5 combines with J gene TRBJ1-5; TRBD1 aligns across 7 bases. Germline-derived CDR1 and CDR2 are SGHKS and YYEKEE (reference sequence). The CDR3 runs to 16 residues. V was pared by 1 base and J by 7 bases, with 11 bases of the junction left unmatched. The CDR3: CASSLITTGVSQPQHF. DNA of the CDR3: TGTGCCAGCAGCTTGATTACCACAGGGGTATCGCAGCCCCAGCATTTT.

The CDR3 protein is CASSSPTSWVEQFF. The CDR3 bases are TGTGCCAGCAGTTCCCCGACTAGTTGGGTTGAGCAGTTCTTC. The rearrangement uses TRBV12-3 or TRBV12-4 and TRBJ2-1; D may be TRBD2 (6 bases). The CDR3 is 14 residues long. V gave up 4 bases and J gave up 9 bases, with 16 bases separating them.

In its sample, this clonotype was seen many times. The chain recombines TRBV7-9 with TRBJ1-4; unclear D gene. Per germline, CDR1 SEHNR and CDR2 FQNEAQ (reference sequence). The CDR3 is made up of 14 amino acids. V was shortened by 1 base and J by 10 bases, with 13 bases between the two germline ends. Here the CDR3 DNA reads TGTGCCAGCAGCTTAGACGAACGATCGGGAAAACTGTTTTTT. Translating gives CASSLDERSGKLFF.

The chain joins TRBV28 to TRBJ1-2; tentatively, D is TRBD1 (6 bases). Looked up from germline, CDR1 is MDHEN and CDR2 is SYDVKM. The CDR3 is 13 amino acids. Trimming removed 3 bases at V and 4 bases at J, with 9 bases between. The CDR3 DNA is TGTGCCAGCAGTTTTCAGGGGCCCTATGGCTACACCTTC. Its protein is CASSFQGPYGYTF.

CDR3 in amino acids: CASSPGAGDTQYF. CDR3 coding DNA: TGTGCCAGCTCACCAGGGGCTGGAGATACGCAGTATTTT. This chain links TRBV18 with TRBJ2-3; maybe TRBD1 (5 bases). The germline CDR1 and CDR2 sequences are KGHSH and LQKENI. Trimming pared 2 bases from V and 5 bases from J, leaving 8 bases between. This CDR3 is built from 13 residues. Supplemented by reference TRBV18 and TRBJ2-3, the full variable domain reads NAGVMQNPRHLVRRRGQEARLRCSPMKGHSHVYWYRQLPEEGLKFMVYLQKENIIDESGMPKERFSAEFPKEGPSILRIQQVVRGDSAAYFCASSPGAGDTQYFGPGTRLTVL.

This clonotype was seen a few times. This sequence joins TRBV12-3 or TRBV12-4 and TRBJ2-2, with 11 positions matching TRBD1. The CDR3 has 17 residues. The V gene end was trimmed by 3 bases and the J gene end by 0 bases; junction bases not matched to a gene: 3. The DNA for the CDR3 is TGTGCCAGCAGTTTGGGGACAGGGGGGTCGAACACCGGGGAGCTGTTTTTT. It encodes CASSLGTGGSNTGELFF.

J is TRBJ2-5 and V is TRBV24-1, with D possibly being TRBD2 (6 bases). The germline V gene encodes CDR1 KGHDR and CDR2 SFDVKD. This CDR3 has 12 amino acids. V lost 12 bases and J lost 5, with 15 bases in between. CDR3 nucleotide sequence: TGTGCCGCGGGACCTCCAGGGGAGACCCAGTACTTC. Protein: CAAGPPGETQYF.

This clonotype showed up many times. In DNA, the CDR3 is TGCGCCAGCAGCCACGTTCCGGGACAGGGCGTAGTGTACACTGAAGCTTTCTTT. It is translated as CASSHVPGQGVVYTEAFF. This chain links TRBV4-1 with TRBJ1-1, with 9 bases identical to TRBD1. V shed 3 bases, J shed 3 bases, and the junction held 14 bases outside the gene matches. Germline V gives CDR1 MGHRA, CDR2 YSYEKL. There are 18 residues in the CDR3.

This clonotype was observed at least ten times. This sequence joins TRBV28 and TRBJ1-5; no definite D call. Between the trimmed V and J ends, which lost 3 bases and 0 bases, there was a span of 12 bases. CDR3 length: 16 residues. Germline V lookup: CDR1 MDHEN, CDR2 SYDVKM. The CDR3 sequence: CASSFSIPNSNQPQHF. As DNA, the CDR3 is TGTGCCAGCAGTTTTAGCATCCCCAATAGCAATCAGCCCCAGCATTTT.

The V and J genes are TRBV12-3 or TRBV12-4 and TRBJ2-6; 11 bases match TRBD1. The CDR3 runs 19 residues. J lost 2 bases, V lost 7 bases, and 13 bases had no gene match. The CDR3 DNA sequence: TGTGCCAGCACCACTAACCCGGGACAGGGGGTCCCTGGGGCCAACGTCCTGACTTTC. Translation gives CASTTNPGQGVPGANVLTF.

This clonotype was seen more than once but under ten times. The chain joins TRBV18 to TRBJ1-5; 12 bases align to TRBD1. With 6 bases clipped from V and 7 bases from J, the junction kept 16 bases outside the gene matches. The germline V gene encodes CDR1 KGHSH and CDR2 LQKENI. This CDR3 region has 18 residues. The CDR3 loop is CASSPNPGTGGSGQPQHF. The CDR3 coding sequence is TGTGCCAGCTCCCCAAACCCCGGGACAGGGGGCTCTGGACAGCCCCAGCATTTT.